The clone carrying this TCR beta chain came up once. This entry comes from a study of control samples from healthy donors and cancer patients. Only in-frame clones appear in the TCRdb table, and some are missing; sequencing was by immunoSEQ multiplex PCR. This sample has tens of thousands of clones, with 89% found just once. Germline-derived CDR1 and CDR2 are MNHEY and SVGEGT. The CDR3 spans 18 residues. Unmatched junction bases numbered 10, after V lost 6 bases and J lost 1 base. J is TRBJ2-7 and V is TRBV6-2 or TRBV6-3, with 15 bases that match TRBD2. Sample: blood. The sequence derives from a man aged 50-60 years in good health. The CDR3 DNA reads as TGTGCCAGCAGCGGACTAGCGGGGGGGCCGATCCATTCCTACGAGCAGTACTTC. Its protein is CASSGLAGGPIHSYEQYF.